The clone carrying this T cell receptor (beta chain) was picked up a small number of times. Its target is unknown. CDR1 is MNHEY and CDR2 is SMNVEV in the germline V gene (reference sequence). V was clipped by 6 bases and J by 8 bases, with 13 bases between them. CDR3 length equals 12 residues. This sample was included in a study of neurological immune-mediated disorders. Overall study findings and caveats: In HTLV-1-associated myelopathy, TCR clonal expansion was greatest, and in multiple sclerosis it was least, below healthy controls. No CDR3 amino acid sequences recurred among expanded clones across subjects, suggesting private repertoires in all groups. With the multiple sclerosis repertoire cluster, neither clinical nor MRI features showed any association.

The cDNA was produced through 5'RACE with 10-nucleotide random UMIs. TCRdb reprocessed the 5' RACE reads via MiXCR and lists one record per CDR3 protein. The table includes some 57,000 distinct CDR3 sequences, less than 4% detected once. The sequence derives from a man between 60 and 75 years old with multiple sclerosis. The V gene is TRBV27, the J gene TRBJ1-2; tentatively, D is TRBD1 (5 bases). The sequencing sample was made of PBMCs. The CDR3 DNA is TGTGCCAGCAGAAACCTACGGGGCGGCTACACCTTC. Protein sequence: CASRNLRGGYTF.